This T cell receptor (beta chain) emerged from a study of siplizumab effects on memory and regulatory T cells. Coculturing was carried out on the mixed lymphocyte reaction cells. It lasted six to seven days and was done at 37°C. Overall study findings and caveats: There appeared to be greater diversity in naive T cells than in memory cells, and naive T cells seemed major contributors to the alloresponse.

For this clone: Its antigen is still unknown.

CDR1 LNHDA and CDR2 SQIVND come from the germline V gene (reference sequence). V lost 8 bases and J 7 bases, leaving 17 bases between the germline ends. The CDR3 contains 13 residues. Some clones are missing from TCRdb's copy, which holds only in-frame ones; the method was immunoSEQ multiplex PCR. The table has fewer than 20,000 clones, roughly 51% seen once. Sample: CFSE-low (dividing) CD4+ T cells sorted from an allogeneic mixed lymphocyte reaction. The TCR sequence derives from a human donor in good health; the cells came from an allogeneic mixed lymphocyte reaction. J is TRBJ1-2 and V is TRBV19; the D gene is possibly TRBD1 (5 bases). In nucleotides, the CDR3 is TGTGCCAGTCAGGAAGGGGCAGTATCTGGCTACACCTTC. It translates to CASQEGAVSGYTF.